This TCR beta chain was identified during a study of T-cell memory formation after mild COVID-19. V shed 1 base and J shed 2 bases, with 10 bases lying between them. Germline CDR1 reads KGHDR; CDR2 reads SFDVKD. The CDR3 contains 16 residues. This clonotype was seen a few times. Its antigen is unidentified. Study-level findings and limits: There was a balanced CD4/CD8 profile in clones contracting day 15 to 85, and later expanders leaned CD4+.

MiXCR was run by TCRdb on the 5' RACE reads, yielding one entry per CDR3 protein. The sample shows around 300,000 distinct CDR3 sequences, 19% of them seen only once. V and J are TRBV24-1 and TRBJ2-2, with a tentative D call TRBD1 (6 bases). The clonotype comes from a man aged 18 to 29 who had mild COVID-19 (a few samples of this study predate the infection). Cell type and time point are not known. Sequencing used PBMCs or a T cell subset sorted from them (not recorded which). Here the CDR3 reads CATSDFEGGNTGELFF. The CDR3 DNA follows: TGTGCCACCAGTGATTTTGAAGGGGGTAACACCGGGGAGCTGTTTTTT.